Listed below are T cell receptor beta chains from one sample, sequenced in a study of T-cell reconstitution after alpha-beta-depleted transplantation in children. One entry per CDR3 protein results from TCRdb running MiXCR on the PCR reads. This table has about 130,000 distinct CDR3 sequences, around 9.8% appearing once. Here the sequenced sample was PBMCs, mostly from graft donor cells, taken 180 days after TCRalphabeta/CD19-depleted stem cell transplant. Receptors originate from a girl less than two years old who had a stem cell transplant for combined immunodeficiency, so the T cells may come from the graft donor. Both conserved end residues are part of each CDR3. A D gene is named only where the DNA matches it firmly. Expanded clones get a size class; other rows say once, few or many, or leave the size out.

D gene,clone size,V gene,J gene,CDR3 protein,CDR3 DNA
.,few,TRBV12-3/TRBV12-4,TRBJ2-7,CASRLGNEQYF,TGTGCCAGCAGGTTAGGGAACGAGCAGTACTTC
.,few,TRBV6-5,TRBJ2-1,CASSYGPEQFF,TGTGCCAGCAGTTACGGCCCTGAGCAGTTCTTC
.,.,TRBV20-1,TRBJ2-5,CSASSGDQETQYF,TGCAGTGCTAGTTCTGGGGACCAAGAGACCCAGTACTTC
.,.,TRBV21-1,TRBJ2-4,CASSKRGQTLAKNIQYF,TGTGCCAGCAGCAAGAGGGGACAGACTCTAGCCAAAAACATTCAGTACTTC
TRBD2,few,TRBV5-1,TRBJ2-1,CASSRTSTQEWDEQFF,TGCGCCAGCAGCAGGACTAGCACACAGGAGTGGGATGAGCAGTTCTTC
.,.,TRBV6-5,TRBJ2-1,CASSYLSGILYNEQFF,TGTGCCAGCAGTTACCTTAGCGGCATCCTCTACAATGAGCAGTTCTTC
.,many,TRBV20-1,TRBJ2-5,CSARADAGAKETQYF,TGCAGTGCTAGAGCAGACGCGGGGGCCAAAGAGACCCAGTACTTC
.,few,TRBV12-3/TRBV12-4,TRBJ1-1,CASSVQQGFTEAFF,TGTGCCAGCAGTGTGCAACAGGGTTTCACTGAAGCTTTCTTT
TRBD1,.,TRBV20-1,TRBJ1-1,CSASALDRAPGAFF,TGCAGTGCTAGTGCCCTGGACAGGGCCCCTGGGGCTTTCTTT
.,many,TRBV7-8,TRBJ1-4,CASSLGKDTATNEKLFF,TGTGCCAGCAGCTTGGGGAAAGACACTGCAACTAATGAAAAACTGTTTTTT
.,.,TRBV19,TRBJ2-7,CASSISGNSYEQYF,TGTGCCAGTAGTATATCGGGCAACTCCTACGAGCAGTACTTC
TRBD1,.,TRBV9,TRBJ1-4,CASSGQGGEKLFF,TGTGCCAGCAGCGGACAGGGTGGGGAAAAACTGTTTTTT
.,few,TRBV6-5,TRBJ2-2,CASGITGELFF,TGTGCCTCAGGGATCACCGGGGAGCTGTTTTTT
TRBD1,.,TRBV20-1,TRBJ2-3,CSVDRGTDTQYF,TGCAGTGTTGACAGGGGGACAGATACGCAGTATTTT
TRBD1,many,TRBV5-1,TRBJ2-7,CASSLGTGGSYEQYF,TGCGCCAGCAGCTTGGGGACAGGGGGTTCCTACGAGCAGTACTTC
.,few,TRBV15,TRBJ2-7,CATSTKGGDYEQYF,TGTGCCACCAGCACAAAGGGGGGTGATTACGAGCAGTACTTC
TRBD2,few,TRBV20-1,TRBJ2-1,CSARTSGNYNEQFF,TGCAGTGCCAGGACTAGCGGGAACTACAATGAGCAGTTCTTC
.,few,TRBV15,TRBJ2-5,CATSRAPPVGKTQYF,TGTGCCACCAGCAGAGCCCCTCCTGTGGGGAAGACCCAGTACTTC
.,.,TRBV5-1,TRBJ2-7,CASSLRVGSYEQYF,TGCGCCAGCAGCTTGCGGGTCGGCTCCTACGAGCAGTACTTC
.,few,TRBV20-1,TRBJ2-7,CSASEWVDSYEQYF,TGCAGTGCTAGTGAGTGGGTCGACTCCTACGAGCAGTACTTC
.,.,TRBV4-1,TRBJ1-6,CASSQVGRDSPLHF,TGCGCCAGCAGCCAAGTTGGTCGGGATTCACCCCTCCACTTT
.,many,TRBV20-1,TRBJ1-1,CSARRMNTEAFF,TGCAGTGCTAGAAGGATGAACACTGAAGCTTTCTTT
.,.,TRBV20-1,TRBJ2-7,CSASGPTRDHSYEQYF,TGCAGTGCTAGCGGACCGACCCGGGACCACTCCTACGAGCAGTACTTC
.,.,TRBV18,TRBJ1-5,CASSPTGTPDQPQHF,TGTGCCAGCTCACCCACCGGGACACCCGATCAGCCCCAGCATTTT
.,.,TRBV5-6,TRBJ2-1,CASSLDFGRDEQFF,TGTGCCAGCAGCTTGGATTTCGGGCGGGATGAGCAGTTCTTC
.,.,TRBV20-1,TRBJ1-4,CSGPQGINEKLFF,TGCAGTGGCCCGCAAGGGATTAATGAAAAACTGTTTTTT
.,.,TRBV12-5,TRBJ2-1,CASGLDTSPEQFF,TGTGCTAGTGGTTTGGACACTTCTCCGGAGCAGTTCTTC
.,many,TRBV7-2,TRBJ2-2,CASSLALGIGELFF,TGTGCCAGCAGCTTAGCCCTGGGAATCGGGGAGCTGTTTTTT
.,.,TRBV18,TRBJ2-1,CASSPPAGHGWDNEQFF,TGTGCCAGCTCACCACCCGCAGGCCACGGATGGGACAATGAGCAGTTCTTC
.,.,TRBV4-3,TRBJ1-1,CASSQARGGLNTEAFF,TGCGCCAGCAGCCAAGCGAGGGGGGGCTTGAACACTGAAGCTTTCTTT
.,.,TRBV20-1,TRBJ2-3,CSAMTGTPTDTQYF,TGCAGTGCTATGACAGGGACTCCTACAGATACGCAGTATTTT
.,few,TRBV7-2,TRBJ2-1,CASSPGASDYNEQFF,TGTGCCAGCAGCCCGGGAGCCAGCGACTACAATGAGCAGTTCTTC
.,.,TRBV29-1,TRBJ2-1,CSVSSSSSYNEQFF,TGCAGCGTTTCATCTTCAAGCTCCTACAATGAGCAGTTCTTC
.,.,TRBV5-6,TRBJ1-2,CASDSRSWNYGYTF,TGTGCCAGCGACTCGAGAAGTTGGAACTATGGCTACACCTTC
TRBD1,few,TRBV18,TRBJ2-7,CASSSTGATYEQYF,TGTGCCAGCTCATCCACAGGGGCCACCTACGAGCAGTACTTC
TRBD1,many,TRBV18,TRBJ1-3,CASSRTGGNTIYF,TGTGCCAGCTCGCGGACAGGGGGAAACACCATATATTTT
.,.,TRBV5-1,TRBJ2-1,CASSLGPGPTYNEQFF,TGCGCCAGCAGCTTGGGCCCAGGACCAACCTACAATGAGCAGTTCTTC
.,few,TRBV5-1,TRBJ2-5,CASSLLTGSETQYF,TGCGCCAGCAGCTTGCTGACCGGTAGTGAGACCCAGTACTTC
TRBD2,.,TRBV27,TRBJ2-2,CASSSSSGRGTGELFF,TGTGCCAGCAGTTCTTCTAGCGGGAGGGGCACCGGGGAGCTGTTTTTT
.,few,TRBV12-3/TRBV12-4,TRBJ2-7,CASSLVGPVYEQYF,TGTGCCAGCAGTTTAGTCGGGCCAGTCTACGAGCAGTACTTC
.,.,TRBV20-1,TRBJ2-3,CSVRTAGAVRTDTQYF,TGCAGTGTCCGAACGGCGGGGGCGGTCCGCACAGATACGCAGTATTTT
TRBD1,.,TRBV20-1,TRBJ1-5,CSGKETGQGLYSNQPQHF,TGCAGTGGTAAAGAAACGGGACAGGGGCTATATAGCAATCAGCCCCAGCATTTT
.,.,TRBV7-9,TRBJ2-2,CASSQLAGYNTGELFF,TGTGCCAGCAGCCAATTGGCGGGGTACAACACCGGGGAGCTGTTTTTT
.,many,TRBV5-1,TRBJ1-6,CASSLNRESYNSPLHF,TGCGCCAGCAGCCTGAACAGGGAATCCTATAATTCACCCCTCCACTTT
TRBD1,few,TRBV7-2,TRBJ2-2,CASSLTWTGDTGELFF,TGTGCCAGCAGCCTCACTTGGACAGGGGACACCGGGGAGCTGTTTTTT
.,few,TRBV10-3,TRBJ1-1,CAIRETGLNTEAFF,TGTGCCATCAGAGAGACAGGTTTGAACACTGAAGCTTTCTTT
.,few,TRBV7-2,TRBJ2-4,CASSTRGGLAKNIQYF,TGTGCCAGCAGCACCCGTGGGGGGTTAGCCAAAAACATTCAGTACTTC